This TCR beta chain was obtained from a study of cytomegalovirus exposure and HLA in healthy donors. As for the study in general: Falling in the Caucasian-associated ancestry cluster were 81% of 398 genotyped donors.

V gave up 3 bases and J gave up 6 bases, with 11 bases separating them. Germline V CDR1 and CDR2: SNHLY, FYNNEI. The CDR3 is 13 amino acids. For this clone: Its antigen is unidentified.

General study findings and limits: When analyzed later, the rates of TCR association showed variation by HLA locus, with DRB1 the most and HLA-C the fewest. In a later analysis, compared with equally common non-associated chains, HLA-associated beta chains were more expanded.

The PCR was carried out with 60 Vbeta primers and 13 Jbeta primers. Clones were sequenced by immunoSEQ multiplex PCR, and TCRdb holds only the in-frame ones, with some missing. The table has over 120,000 clones, 65% to 85% seen once; the top ten hold around 3.6%. The TCR comes from a male donor in good health and CMV-seronegative. The specimen sequenced was PBMCs. The rearrangement links TRBV2 to TRBJ1-2; TRBD1 might be the D (5 bases). DNA for the CDR3: TGTGCCAGCAGTGACATGGCAGGGAATGGCTACACCTTC. It codes for CASSDMAGNGYTF.